Listed below are T cell receptor beta chains from one sample, sequenced in a study of blood T cell repertoires in COVID-19. TCRdb keeps only in-frame clones here, not all; method: immunoSEQ multiplex PCR. The top ten clones hold 3.5% to 4.5% of a sample with 250,000 to 350,000 clones, around 87% of them seen once. Specimen: PBMCs or T cells enriched from blood (not recorded which). Receptors were obtained from a woman between 18 and 29 years old with acute COVID-19. CDR3s include the opening cysteine and the closing phenylalanine or tryptophan. The D gene is left open where the match is weak. Clone size appears in some rows only: once, few, many, or a class for an expanded clone.

size	V	J	D	CDR3	DNA
.	TRBV7-9	TRBJ2-5	TRBD1	CASSFGQGQETQYF	TGTGCCAGCAGCTTCGGACAGGGGCAAGAGACCCAGTACTTC
.	TRBV28	TRBJ1-1	TRBD1	CASSPGQGGEAFF	TGTGCCAGCAGTCCCGGACAGGGGGGTGAAGCTTTCTTT
once	TRBV29-1	TRBJ1-2	.	CSVEGGPQGYTF	TGCAGCGTTGAAGGGGGCCCGCAGGGCTACACCTTC
.	TRBV19	TRBJ2-3	TRBD2	CASSTGSGRKADTQYF	TGTGCCAGTAGTACGGGCAGCGGGAGAAAGGCAGATACGCAGTATTTT
.	TRBV6-1	TRBJ2-7	TRBD2	CASSESLAGFYEQYF	TGTGCCAGCAGTGAATCACTAGCGGGGTTCTACGAGCAGTACTTC
once	TRBV28	TRBJ1-1	.	CASSLGQGGSTEAFF	TGTGCCAGCAGTTTAGGTCAGGGTGGGTCCACTGAAGCTTTCTTT
.	TRBV27	TRBJ2-5	.	CASSLYEGTQYF	TGTGCCAGCAGTTTATATGAGGGGACCCAGTACTTC
.	TRBV3-1/TRBV3-2	TRBJ1-2	.	CASSQDPGRSNYGYTF	TGTGCCAGCAGCCAAGATCCCGGCAGGTCCAACTATGGCTACACCTTC
.	TRBV4-1	TRBJ1-2	.	CASSQDGERDGYTF	TGCGCCAGCAGCCAAGATGGAGAGCGGGATGGCTACACCTTC
.	TRBV6-1	TRBJ1-1	.	CASSEKGWNTEAFF	TGTGCCAGCAGTGAAAAGGGGTGGAACACTGAAGCTTTCTTT
.	TRBV7-9	TRBJ2-3	TRBD2	CASGEAGDPYSTDTQYF	TGTGCCAGCGGAGAAGCGGGAGACCCTTATAGCACAGATACGCAGTATTTT
once	TRBV28	TRBJ1-5	.	CASSSTSVHWPQHF	TGTGCCAGCAGCTCCACATCCGTTCATTGGCCCCAGCATTTT
.	TRBV19	TRBJ1-1	.	CASSRFGNTEAFF	TGTGCCAGTTCTAGGTTCGGGAACACTGAAGCTTTCTTT
.	TRBV29-1	TRBJ2-1	TRBD2	CSSTPGTSGSREQFF	TGCAGCTCAACACCTGGGACTAGCGGGAGCCGAGAGCAGTTCTTC
.	TRBV7-6	TRBJ2-1	TRBD2	CASSSKLAGGDNEQFF	TGTGCCAGCAGCTCGAAATTGGCGGGAGGGGACAATGAGCAGTTCTTC
.	TRBV5-1	TRBJ1-2	.	CASARSGESGGYTF	TGCGCCAGCGCCCGTAGCGGGGAAAGTGGTGGCTACACCTTC
.	TRBV28	TRBJ2-7	TRBD2	CASSLLAGGSYEQYF	TGTGCCAGCAGTTTACTAGCGGGAGGTTCCTACGAGCAGTACTTC
.	TRBV18	TRBJ2-1	TRBD1	CASSAGQGNENEQFF	TGTGCCAGCTCAGCGGGACAGGGGAATGAAAATGAGCAGTTCTTC
.	TRBV27	TRBJ1-2	.	CASSLTGPNYGYTF	TGTGCCAGCAGTTTAACAGGCCCGAACTATGGCTACACCTTC
.	TRBV10-1	TRBJ2-5	TRBD2	CASSAGTSGSWETQYF	TGCGCCAGCAGTGCTGGGACTAGCGGGAGTTGGGAGACCCAGTACTTC
.	TRBV29-1	TRBJ2-1	TRBD2	CSVGPGTSGTFSHNEQFF	TGCAGCGTTGGTCCCGGGACTAGCGGGACCTTCTCCCACAATGAGCAGTTCTTC
once	TRBV28	TRBJ2-1	TRBD2	CASSLGTSGTTPQFF	TGTGCCAGCAGTCTGGGGACTAGCGGGACGACTCCGCAGTTCTTC
.	TRBV7-9	TRBJ2-7	TRBD2	CASSSGRTPYEQYF	TGTGCCAGCAGCTCCGGGAGGACCCCCTACGAGCAGTACTTC
.	TRBV28	TRBJ1-1	TRBD1	CASSSSGTGGLYTEAFF	TGTGCCAGCAGTTCATCCGGGACAGGGGGCTTATACACTGAAGCTTTCTTT
.	TRBV27	TRBJ1-2	.	CASSSGWPPGGYTF	TGTGCCAGCTCCTCAGGCTGGCCTCCCGGTGGCTACACCTTC
.	TRBV3-1/TRBV3-2	TRBJ2-1	TRBD1	CASGPGTGSYNEQFF	TGTGCCAGCGGGCCCGGGACAGGGTCCTACAATGAGCAGTTCTTC
once	TRBV7-9	TRBJ1-4	.	CASSLDGAHGEEKLFF	TGTGCCAGCAGCTTAGACGGTGCTCACGGGGAGGAAAAACTGTTTTTT
.	TRBV7-2	TRBJ1-6	.	CASSRHQSGLTNSPLHF	TGTGCCAGCAGCCGTCACCAATCGGGTCTGACGAATTCACCCCTCCACTTT
.	TRBV5-6	TRBJ1-1	TRBD1	CASSLAGRDRGTEAFF	TGTGCCAGCAGCTTGGCCGGCCGGGACAGGGGCACTGAAGCTTTCTTT
once	TRBV5-1	TRBJ2-7	TRBD2	CASSLKGTSDYEQYF	TGCGCCAGCAGCCTTAAAGGGACTAGCGACTACGAGCAGTACTTC
.	TRBV2	TRBJ1-1	TRBD1	CASSAWGQGAANTEAFF	TGTGCCAGCAGTGCATGGGGACAGGGCGCTGCGAACACTGAAGCTTTCTTT
.	TRBV2	TRBJ1-4	.	CASSPRGRLNEKLFF	TGTGCCAGCAGCCCCAGGGGTCGCCTTAATGAAAAACTGTTTTTT
.	TRBV6-5	TRBJ1-2	TRBD1	CASTRQGAGYGYTF	TGTGCCAGCACCCGACAGGGGGCTGGCTATGGCTACACCTTC
once	TRBV7-3	TRBJ1-1	.	CASLPGLLTFVNTEAFF	TGTGCCAGTCTCCCGGGACTTCTAACGTTCGTGAACACTGAAGCTTTCTTT
few	TRBV28	TRBJ1-5	TRBD1	CASRGTGVQPQHF	TGTGCCAGCAGGGGGACAGGGGTTCAGCCCCAGCATTTT
.	TRBV9	TRBJ2-3	TRBD2	CASSLAGASRTDTQYF	TGTGCCAGCAGTTTAGCGGGAGCGTCCCGCACAGATACGCAGTATTTT
.	TRBV9	TRBJ2-5	.	CASSPSGLKETQYF	TGTGCCAGCAGCCCGTCGGGACTCAAAGAGACCCAGTACTTC
.	TRBV5-1	TRBJ2-7	.	CASSLDGSYEQYF	TGCGCCAGCAGCTTGGACGGCTCCTACGAGCAGTACTTC
.	TRBV27	TRBJ2-1	.	CASSLYPPPDEQFF	TGTGCCAGCAGTTTATATCCTCCACCGGATGAGCAGTTCTTC
.	TRBV11-3	TRBJ1-1	.	CASSSRSGANTEAFF	TGTGCCAGCAGCTCTCGGTCTGGGGCGAACACTGAAGCTTTCTTT
.	TRBV6-1	TRBJ2-7	.	CASSESPGGPYEQYF	TGTGCCAGCAGTGAATCCCCGGGTGGCCCCTACGAGCAGTACTTC
.	TRBV27	TRBJ2-7	.	CASSLRGYEQYF	TGTGCCAGCAGTTTAAGGGGCTACGAGCAGTACTTC
.	TRBV10-3	TRBJ1-1	TRBD1	CAARRGTGEGGDTEAFF	TGTGCCGCTCGGAGAGGGACAGGGGAAGGAGGAGACACTGAAGCTTTCTTT
.	TRBV7-9	TRBJ2-5	TRBD1	CASSLTGEETQYF	TGTGCCAGCAGCTTGACAGGGGAAGAGACCCAGTACTTC
.	TRBV5-1	TRBJ1-1	.	CASSIPRGTEAFF	TGCGCCAGCAGCATTCCCCGCGGGACTGAAGCTTTCTTT
.	TRBV28	TRBJ1-5	.	CASSLLNQPQHF	TGTGCCAGCAGTTTACTAAATCAGCCCCAGCATTTT
.	TRBV7-2	TRBJ2-7	.	CASSRSKDFAYEQYF	TGTGCCAGCAGCAGGTCCAAGGACTTTGCCTACGAGCAGTACTTC
.	TRBV2	TRBJ2-3	TRBD2	CATRTSRPRTDTQYF	TGTGCCACCCGGACTAGCAGACCACGCACAGATACGCAGTATTTT
.	TRBV10-1	TRBJ2-2	.	CASRGTVSGELFF	TGCGCCAGCCGCGGAACCGTCTCCGGGGAGCTGTTTTTT